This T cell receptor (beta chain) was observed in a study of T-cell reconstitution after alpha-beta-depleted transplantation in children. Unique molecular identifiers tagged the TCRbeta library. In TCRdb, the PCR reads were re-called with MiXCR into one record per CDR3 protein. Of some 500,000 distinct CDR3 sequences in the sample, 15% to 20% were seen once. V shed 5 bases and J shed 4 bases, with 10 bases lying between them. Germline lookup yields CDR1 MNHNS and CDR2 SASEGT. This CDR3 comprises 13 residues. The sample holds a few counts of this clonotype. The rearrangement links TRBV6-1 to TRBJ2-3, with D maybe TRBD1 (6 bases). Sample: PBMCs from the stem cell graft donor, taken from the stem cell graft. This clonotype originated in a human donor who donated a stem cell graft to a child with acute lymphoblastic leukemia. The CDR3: CASSTGLADTQYF. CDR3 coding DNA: TGTGCCAGCAGTACAGGGCTCGCAGATACGCAGTATTTT.